This T cell receptor (beta chain) emerged from a study of glioma-infiltrating T cells after dendritic cell vaccination. Across the whole study: Dendritic cell vaccination trial patients had either newly diagnosed or recurrent glioblastoma.

The V and J ends lost 2 bases and 0 bases respectively, with 12 bases between them. Germline V gives CDR1 KGHSH, CDR2 LQKENI. CDR3 length: 16 residues. The time point is: after dendritic cell vaccination, including at tumor progression/relapse. None of the glioblastoma patients had an isocitrate dehydrogenase mutation. Study conclusions and caveats: Complete blood and tumor specimen sets were limited to few patients.

Here immunoSEQ multiplex PCR was the method, and the copy in TCRdb shows in-frame clones only, minus some. Of tens of thousands of clones detected, 85% appear once; the ten largest clones hold 8.5%. Comment on this clone: The antigen is unknown.

The chain joins TRBV18 to TRBJ2-3, with D possibly TRBD2 on 6 matching bases. This receptor was identified in a human donor with glioblastoma. Sequenced here: blood, sampled after dendritic cell vaccination. The CDR3 sequence is CASSPVQRASTDTQYF. In nucleotides, the CDR3 is TGTGCCAGCTCACCAGTACAGCGGGCTAGCACAGATACGCAGTATTTT.